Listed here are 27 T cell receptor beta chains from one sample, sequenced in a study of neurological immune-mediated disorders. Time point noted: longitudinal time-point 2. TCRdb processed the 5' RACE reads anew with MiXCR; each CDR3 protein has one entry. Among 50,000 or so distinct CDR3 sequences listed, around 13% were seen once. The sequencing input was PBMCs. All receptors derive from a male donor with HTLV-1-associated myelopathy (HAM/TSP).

The CDR3 bases are TGTGTCGGACAGGATCAAGAGACCCAGTACTTC. Protein product: CVGQDQETQYF. The chain recombines TRBV6-2 or TRBV6-3 with TRBJ2-5, with 7 bases lining up with TRBD1. This CDR3 region has 11 residues. Germline CDR1 MNHEY, CDR2 SVGEGT.

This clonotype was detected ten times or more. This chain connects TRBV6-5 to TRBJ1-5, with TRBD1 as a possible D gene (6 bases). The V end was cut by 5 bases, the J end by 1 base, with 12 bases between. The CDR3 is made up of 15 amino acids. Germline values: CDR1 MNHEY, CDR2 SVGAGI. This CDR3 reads CASSPTGISNQPQHF. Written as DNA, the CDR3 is TGTGCCAGCAGTCCAACAGGGATAAGCAATCAGCCCCAGCATTTT.

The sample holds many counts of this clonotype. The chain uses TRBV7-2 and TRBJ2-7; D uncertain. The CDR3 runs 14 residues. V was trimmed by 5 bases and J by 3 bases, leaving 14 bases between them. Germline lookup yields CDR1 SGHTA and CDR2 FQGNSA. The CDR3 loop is CASSLGQEYYEQYF. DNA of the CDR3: TGTGCCAGCAGCCTCGGGCAGGAGTACTACGAGCAGTACTTC.

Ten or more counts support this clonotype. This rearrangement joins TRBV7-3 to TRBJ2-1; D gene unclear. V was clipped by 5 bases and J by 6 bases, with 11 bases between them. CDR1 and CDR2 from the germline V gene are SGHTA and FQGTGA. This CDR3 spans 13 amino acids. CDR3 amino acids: CASSPGLGNEQFF. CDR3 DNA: TGTGCCAGCAGCCCCGGCCTGGGCAATGAGCAGTTCTTC.

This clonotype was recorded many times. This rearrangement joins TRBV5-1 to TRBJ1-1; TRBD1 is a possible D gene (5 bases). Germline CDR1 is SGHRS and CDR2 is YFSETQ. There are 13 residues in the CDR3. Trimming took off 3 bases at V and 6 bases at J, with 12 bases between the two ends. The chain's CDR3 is CASSSGTGSEAFF. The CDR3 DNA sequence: TGCGCCAGCAGCTCCGGGACTGGCTCTGAAGCTTTCTTT.

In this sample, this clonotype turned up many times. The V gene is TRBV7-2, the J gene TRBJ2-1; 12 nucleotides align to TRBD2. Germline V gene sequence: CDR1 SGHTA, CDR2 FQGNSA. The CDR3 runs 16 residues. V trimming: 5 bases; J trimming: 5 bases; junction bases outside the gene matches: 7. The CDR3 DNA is TGTGCCAGCAGCCGAACTAGCGGGGGGCATAACAATGAGCAGTTCTTC. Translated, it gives CASSRTSGGHNNEQFF.

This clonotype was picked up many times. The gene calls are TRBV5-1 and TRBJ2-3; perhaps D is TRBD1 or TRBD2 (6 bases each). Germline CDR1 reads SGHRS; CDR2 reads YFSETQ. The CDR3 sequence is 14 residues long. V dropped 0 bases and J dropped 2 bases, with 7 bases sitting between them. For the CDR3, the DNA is TGCGCCAGCAGCTTGGGGGGGGCCACAGATACGCAGTATTTT. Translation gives CASSLGGATDTQYF.

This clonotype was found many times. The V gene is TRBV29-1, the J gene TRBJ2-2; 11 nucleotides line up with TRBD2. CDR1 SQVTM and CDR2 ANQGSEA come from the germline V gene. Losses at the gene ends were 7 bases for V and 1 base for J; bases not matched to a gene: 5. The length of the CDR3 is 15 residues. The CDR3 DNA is TGCAGCGGCGTAGCGGGGGGGATGAACACCGGGGAGCTGTTTTTT. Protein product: CSGVAGGMNTGELFF.

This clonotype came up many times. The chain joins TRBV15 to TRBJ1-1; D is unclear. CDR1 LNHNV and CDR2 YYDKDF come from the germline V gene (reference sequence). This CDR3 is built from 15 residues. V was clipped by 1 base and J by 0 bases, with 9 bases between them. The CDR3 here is CATSRAGWMNTEAFF. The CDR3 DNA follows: TGTGCCACCAGCAGAGCGGGTTGGATGAACACTGAAGCTTTCTTT.

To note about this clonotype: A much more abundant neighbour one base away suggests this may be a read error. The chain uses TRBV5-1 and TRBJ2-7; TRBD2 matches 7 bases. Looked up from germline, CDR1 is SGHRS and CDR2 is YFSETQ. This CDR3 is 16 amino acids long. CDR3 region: CSSSSTRGLITYEQYF. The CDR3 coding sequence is TGCTCCAGCAGCTCAACCCGGGGACTAATCACCTACGAGCAGTACTTC.

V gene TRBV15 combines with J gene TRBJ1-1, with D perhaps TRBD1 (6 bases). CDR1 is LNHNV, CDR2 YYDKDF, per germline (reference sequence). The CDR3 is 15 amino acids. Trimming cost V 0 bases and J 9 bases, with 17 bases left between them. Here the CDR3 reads CATSRDSGRGNQAFF. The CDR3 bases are TGTGCCACCAGCAGAGACTCAGGCAGGGGAAATCAAGCTTTCTTT.

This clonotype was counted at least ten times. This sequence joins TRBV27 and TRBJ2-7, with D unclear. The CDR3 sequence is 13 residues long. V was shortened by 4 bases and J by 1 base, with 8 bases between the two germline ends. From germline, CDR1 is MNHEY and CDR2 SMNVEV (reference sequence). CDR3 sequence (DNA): TGTGCCAGCAGTTCGGAGATTTCCTACGAGCAGTACTTC. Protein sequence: CASSSEISYEQYF.

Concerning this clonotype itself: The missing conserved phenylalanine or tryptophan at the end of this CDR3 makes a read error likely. The DNA for the CDR3 is TGTGCCAGCAGCTTGGTCAGCTACGAGCAGTACGAC. Its protein is CASSLVSYEQYD. The chain is built from TRBV5-6 and TRBJ2-7; D gene uncertain. V was shortened by 0 bases and J by 3 bases, with 4 bases between the two germline ends. The CDR3 runs 12 residues. The germline V gene encodes CDR1 SGHDT and CDR2 YYEEEE.

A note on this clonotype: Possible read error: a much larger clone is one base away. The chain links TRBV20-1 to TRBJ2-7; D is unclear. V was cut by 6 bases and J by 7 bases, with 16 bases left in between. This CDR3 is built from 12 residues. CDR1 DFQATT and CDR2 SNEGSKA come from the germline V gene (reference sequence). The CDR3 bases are TGCAGTGCCGAGAGGTCTGGCTTGGAGCAGTACTTC. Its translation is CSAERSGLEQYF.

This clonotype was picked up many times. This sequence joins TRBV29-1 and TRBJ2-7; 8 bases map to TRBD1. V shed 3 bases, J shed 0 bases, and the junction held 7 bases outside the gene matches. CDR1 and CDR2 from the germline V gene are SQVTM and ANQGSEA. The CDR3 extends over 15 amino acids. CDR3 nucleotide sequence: TGCAGCGTTGAGGCAGGGGGCCGGAGCTCCTACGAGCAGTACTTC. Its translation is CSVEAGGRSSYEQYF.

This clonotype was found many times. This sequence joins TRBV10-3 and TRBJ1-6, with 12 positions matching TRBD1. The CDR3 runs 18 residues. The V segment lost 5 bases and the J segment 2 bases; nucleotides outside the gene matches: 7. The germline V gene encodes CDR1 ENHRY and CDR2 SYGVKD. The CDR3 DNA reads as TGTGCCATCAGTTCGGGACAGGGGGCAAACCCCTATAATTCACCCCTCCACTTT. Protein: CAISSGQGANPYNSPLHF.

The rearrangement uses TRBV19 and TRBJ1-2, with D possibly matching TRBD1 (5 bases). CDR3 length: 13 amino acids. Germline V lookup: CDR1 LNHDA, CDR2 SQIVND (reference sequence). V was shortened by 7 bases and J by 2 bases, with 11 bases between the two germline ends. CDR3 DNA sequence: TGTGCCAGTACGGCCCGGGACAACTATGGCTACACCTTC. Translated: CASTARDNYGYTF.

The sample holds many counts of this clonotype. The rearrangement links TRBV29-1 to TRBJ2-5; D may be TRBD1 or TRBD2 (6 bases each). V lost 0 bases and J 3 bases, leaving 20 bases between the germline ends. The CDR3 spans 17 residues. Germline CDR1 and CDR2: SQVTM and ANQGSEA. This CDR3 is CSVEDLGLEGGKETQYF. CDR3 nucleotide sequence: TGCAGCGTTGAAGATCTCGGGCTTGAGGGGGGAAAAGAGACCCAGTACTTC.

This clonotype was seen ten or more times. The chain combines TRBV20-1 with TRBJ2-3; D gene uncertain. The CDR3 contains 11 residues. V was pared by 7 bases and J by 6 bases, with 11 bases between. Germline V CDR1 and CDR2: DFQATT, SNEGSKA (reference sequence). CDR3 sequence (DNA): TGCAGTGTTTACCCTTGGGATACGCAGTATTTT. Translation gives CSVYPWDTQYF.

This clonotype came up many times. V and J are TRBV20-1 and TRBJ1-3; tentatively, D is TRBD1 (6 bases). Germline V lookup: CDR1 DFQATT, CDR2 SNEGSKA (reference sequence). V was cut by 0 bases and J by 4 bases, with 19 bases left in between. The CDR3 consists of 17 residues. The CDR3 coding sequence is TGCAGTGCTAGAGATCTCGGACAGCAACTGAGGGGAAACACCATATATTTT. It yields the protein CSARDLGQQLRGNTIYF.

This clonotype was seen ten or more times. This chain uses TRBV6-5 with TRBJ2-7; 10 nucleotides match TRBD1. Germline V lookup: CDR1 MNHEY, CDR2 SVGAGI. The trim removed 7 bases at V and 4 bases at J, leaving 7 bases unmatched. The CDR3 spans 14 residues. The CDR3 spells CASKRGQGSYEQYF. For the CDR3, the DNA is TGTGCCAGCAAAAGGGGACAGGGGTCATACGAGCAGTACTTC.

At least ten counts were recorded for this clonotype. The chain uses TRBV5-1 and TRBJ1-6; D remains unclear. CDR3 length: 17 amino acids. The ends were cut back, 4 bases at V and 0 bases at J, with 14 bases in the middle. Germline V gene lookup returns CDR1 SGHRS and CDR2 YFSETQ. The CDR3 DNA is TGCGCCAGCAGCCCGAGGACGGCAAGCTCCTATAATTCACCCCTCCACTTT. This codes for CASSPRTASSYNSPLHF. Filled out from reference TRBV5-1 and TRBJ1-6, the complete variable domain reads KAGVTQTPRYLIKTRGQQVTLSCSPISGHRSVSWYQQTPGQGLQFLFEYFSETQRNKGNFPGRFSGRQFSNSRSEMNVSTLELGDSALYLCASSPRTASSYNSPLHFGNGTRLTVT.

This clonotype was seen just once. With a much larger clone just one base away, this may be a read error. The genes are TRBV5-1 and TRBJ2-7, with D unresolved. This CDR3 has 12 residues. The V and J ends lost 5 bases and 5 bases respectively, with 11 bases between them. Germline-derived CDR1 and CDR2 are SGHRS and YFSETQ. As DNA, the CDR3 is TGCGCCAGCAGGAAGACATGGGACGAGCAGTACTTC. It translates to CASRKTWDEQYF.

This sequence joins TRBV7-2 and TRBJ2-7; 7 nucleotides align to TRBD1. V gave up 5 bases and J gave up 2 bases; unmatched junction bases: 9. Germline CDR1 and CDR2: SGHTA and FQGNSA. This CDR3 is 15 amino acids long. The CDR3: CASSPTSGQTYEQYF. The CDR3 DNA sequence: TGTGCCAGCAGCCCAACTTCGGGACAGACCTACGAGCAGTACTTC.

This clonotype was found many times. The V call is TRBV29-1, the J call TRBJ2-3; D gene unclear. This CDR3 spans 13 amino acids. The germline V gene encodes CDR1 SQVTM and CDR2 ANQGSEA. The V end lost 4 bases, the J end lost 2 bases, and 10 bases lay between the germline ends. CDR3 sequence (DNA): TGCAGCGTTGCGGCGGAAGCCACAGATACGCAGTATTTT. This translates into CSVAAEATDTQYF.

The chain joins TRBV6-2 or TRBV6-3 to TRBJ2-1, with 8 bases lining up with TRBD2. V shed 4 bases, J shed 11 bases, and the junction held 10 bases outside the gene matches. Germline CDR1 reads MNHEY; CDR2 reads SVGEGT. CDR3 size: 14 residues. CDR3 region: CASSFAGGVGKQFF. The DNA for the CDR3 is TGTGCCAGCAGTTTCGCGGGGGGAGTGGGTAAGCAGTTCTTC.

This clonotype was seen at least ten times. The CDR3 DNA is TGCAGTGCTAGAAGCACAGGCGTAGGGACTGAAGCTTTCTTT. Amino acid sequence: CSARSTGVGTEAFF. The genes are TRBV20-1 and TRBJ1-1; tentative D call: TRBD1 (5 bases). The V gene lost 2 bases and the J gene lost 5 bases, with 15 bases spanning the gap. Germline CDR1 is DFQATT and CDR2 is SNEGSKA (reference sequence). This CDR3 comprises 14 residues.